This T cell receptor beta chain was observed in a study of blood T cell repertoires in COVID-19. Study-level information: Samples taken during acute and convalescent COVID-19 were collected in the United States, Italy and Spain. PBMCs, B-cell-depleted T cells, or T cells provided the cDNA or gDNA that made up the material.

V lost 7 bases, J lost 12 bases, and 7 bases stayed unmatched. The CDR3 has 12 amino acids. Germline V CDR1 and CDR2: KGHDR, SFDVKD. Per the study methods: Cell counts per sample came from amplifying reference gene primers. The method was immunoSEQ multiplex PCR; TCRdb's version includes in-frame clones alone and lacks a portion of them. That table furnishes V, J and clone size, whereas the DNA furnished D and trimming. The sample has around 200,000 clones, approximately 87% seen once. This chain joins TRBV24-1 and TRBJ1-1; the match to TRBD1 covers 10 bases. The sample taken for sequencing was peripheral blood. The clonotype comes from a woman aged 18 to 35 who had recovered from COVID-19. CDR3 protein: CATSRQGAGTFF. CDR3 nucleotides: TGTGCCACCAGCAGACAGGGGGCAGGAACTTTCTTT.